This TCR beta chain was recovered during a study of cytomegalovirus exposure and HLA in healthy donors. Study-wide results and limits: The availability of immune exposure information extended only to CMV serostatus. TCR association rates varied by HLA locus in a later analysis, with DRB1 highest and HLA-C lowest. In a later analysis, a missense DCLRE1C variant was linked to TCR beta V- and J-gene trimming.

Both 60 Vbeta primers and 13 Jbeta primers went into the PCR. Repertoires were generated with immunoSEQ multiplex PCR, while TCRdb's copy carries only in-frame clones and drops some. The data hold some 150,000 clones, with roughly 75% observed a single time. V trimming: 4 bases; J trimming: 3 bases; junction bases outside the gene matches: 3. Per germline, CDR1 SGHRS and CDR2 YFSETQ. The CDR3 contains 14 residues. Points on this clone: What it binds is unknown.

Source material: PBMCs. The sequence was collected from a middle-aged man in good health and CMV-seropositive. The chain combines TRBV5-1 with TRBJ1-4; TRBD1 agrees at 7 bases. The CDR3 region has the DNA TGCGCCAGCAGCGAAGACAGGGCTAATGAAAAACTGTTTTTT. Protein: CASSEDRANEKLFF.